This TCR beta chain is from a study of CD8+ T cells in alopecia areata. Study-wide points: With patients, TCR sharing proved less clear than in mice, a difference possibly related to HLA. Lesional scalp displayed greater clonality than normal scalp, most notably in alopecia totalis/universalis. Scalp sample sequencing also detects resident alphabeta T cells of normal skin.

This CDR3 spans 16 amino acids. Trimming cost V 2 bases and J 0 bases; bases outside gene matches: 6. Comments on this clone: Its antigen remains unknown.

T lymphocytes (CD4+ and CD8+) were sorted from PBMCs. Reverse transcription of extracted RNA yielded cDNA, which provided the sequencing template. Some clones are missing from TCRdb's copy, which holds only in-frame ones; the method was immunoSEQ multiplex PCR. The sample consists of approximately 100,000 clones, roughly 53% of them appearing once. V is TRBV23-1 and J is TRBJ2-5; 7 nucleotides agree with TRBD1. TRBV23-1 falls under the ORF class, with uncertain function. The sequence came from a human donor in good health. Input material: CD4+ T cells sorted from blood. The CDR3, as DNA: TGCGCCAGCAGTCAAGCCTACAGGGGACACCAAGAGACCCAGTACTTC. Its translation is CASSQAYRGHQETQYF.